The 4 T cell receptor beta chains reported below all come from one sample, sequenced in a study of CD8 T cells in Susac syndrome. Reverse transcription of about 0.45 to 1 ug RNA was performed with random hexamers. One entry per CDR3 protein, called by TCRdb with MiXCR from the immunoSEQ multiplex PCR reads. The table shows approximately 150,000 distinct CDR3 sequences, with roughly 94% occurring only once. Sequenced input: CD4+ T cells from PBMCs. The receptor set was obtained from a human donor in good health.

The V call is TRBV30, the J call TRBJ1-2; 8 nucleotides match TRBD1. From germline, CDR1 is GTSNPN and CDR2 SVGIG (reference sequence). The ends lost 2 bases at V and 9 bases at J; junction bases unmatched: 5. This CDR3 has 12 amino acids. The CDR3 DNA sequence: TGTGCCTGGAGTTCACAGGGGGTCAGCTACACCTTC. It encodes CAWSSQGVSYTF.

The chain carries TRBV5-1 and TRBJ2-3; the match to TRBD1 covers 7 bases. The CDR3 extends over 16 amino acids. Germline V gene sequence: CDR1 SGHRS, CDR2 YFSETQ. V trimming: 3 bases; J trimming: 0 bases; junction bases outside the gene matches: 7. CDR3 bases: TGCGCCAGCAGCTACTCGGACAGGCCTAGCACAGATACGCAGTATTTT. Its translation is CASSYSDRPSTDTQYF.

The chain links TRBV12-3 or TRBV12-4 to TRBJ1-5; D is possibly TRBD1 (6 bases). Trimming pared 7 bases from V and 13 bases from J, leaving 20 bases between. This CDR3 is built from 13 residues. CDR3 coding DNA: TGTGCCAGCACCCCAGGGTCCCTTGGGACACAGCATTTT. Its protein is CASTPGSLGTQHF.

The gene calls are TRBV25-1 and TRBJ1-2; D is ambiguous. Trimming pared 3 bases from V and 6 bases from J, leaving 8 bases between. The germline gives CDR1 MGHDK, CDR2 SYGVNS. This CDR3 has 12 amino acids. The CDR3 loop is CASSDRINGYTF. CDR3 DNA: TGTGCCAGCAGTGATCGTATAAATGGCTACACCTTC.